The 25 T cell receptor beta chains listed next were all sequenced from one sample in a study of blood T cell repertoires in COVID-19. Sequencing was performed with immunoSEQ multiplex PCR; in TCRdb, only in-frame clones are kept and a portion is missing. Here the sample spans under 200,000 clones, roughly 89% being singletons. The sample consisted of peripheral blood. These TCRs come from a woman aged 70-85 years with COVID-19, enrolled during active disease.

This rearrangement joins TRBV7-2 to TRBJ2-7; 15 bases are a match to TRBD2. Per germline, CDR1 SGHTA and CDR2 FQGNSA. V dropped 5 bases and J dropped 4; count of bases not matched to a gene: 6. The CDR3 runs to 16 residues. For the CDR3, the DNA is TGTGCCAGCAGCCCGAGGACTAGCGGGGGGGGATACGAGCAGTACTTC. Translation: CASSPRTSGGGYEQYF.

This sequence joins TRBV6-5 and TRBJ2-7, with 7 bases lining up with TRBD1. Trimming cost V 6 bases and J 5 bases; bases outside gene matches: 1. Germline CDR1 and CDR2: MNHEY and SVGAGI. The CDR3 totals 11 residues. CDR3 region: CASSRGNEQYF. DNA of the CDR3: TGTGCCAGCAGCAGGGGGAACGAGCAGTACTTC.

The rearrangement links TRBV7-9 to TRBJ1-1; possible D gene TRBD1, 5 bases. CDR3 size: 14 residues. Trimming took 3 bases from V and 4 from J, leaving 12 bases between them. CDR1 is SEHNR, CDR2 FQNEAQ, per germline (reference sequence). CDR3 DNA: TGTGCCAGCAGCTTGTCCCAGGGCAGCACTGAAGCTTTCTTT. It encodes CASSLSQGSTEAFF. Complete variable domain (other parts from reference TRBV7-9 and TRBJ1-1): DTGVSQNPRHKITKRGQNVTFRCDPISEHNRLYWYRQTLGQGPEFLTYFQNEAQLEKSRLLSDRFSAERPKGSFSTLEIQRTEQGDSAMYLCASSLSQGSTEAFFGQGTRLTVV.

The chain links TRBV4-2 to TRBJ2-7, with 9 bases identical to TRBD2. The V gene end was trimmed by 1 base and the J gene end by 3 bases; junction bases not matched to a gene: 10. The CDR3 covers 17 residues. CDR1 LGHNA and CDR2 YNFKEQ come from the germline V gene. The CDR3 DNA reads TGTGCCAGCAGCCAAGTTAGGGTTAGCGGGGGTATCTACGAGCAGTACTTC. This codes for CASSQVRVSGGIYEQYF.

The rearrangement links TRBV19 to TRBJ1-2; no clear D. Trimming stripped 5 bases from V and 4 bases from J, with 14 bases between. Germline V lookup: CDR1 LNHDA, CDR2 SQIVND (reference sequence). The CDR3 is made up of 14 amino acids. CDR3 residues: CASSPLGSSYGYTF. The DNA for the CDR3 is TGTGCCAGTAGTCCCCTGGGCAGCTCCTATGGCTACACCTTC.

This chain uses TRBV7-3 with TRBJ2-1, with 11 bases lining up with TRBD2. V gave up 4 bases and J gave up 8 bases; unmatched junction bases: 7. The CDR3 spans 15 residues. Germline CDR1 and CDR2: SGHTA and FQGTGA. The CDR3 DNA is TGTGCCAGCAGCTATAGCGGGGGGGCGGTAGATGAGCAGTTCTTC. Protein product: CASSYSGGAVDEQFF.

The chain couples TRBV5-1 to TRBJ2-1; a weak D match, TRBD2 (6 bases). V was pared by 0 bases and J by 2 bases, with 9 bases between. This CDR3 comprises 15 residues. Germline CDR1 SGHRS, CDR2 YFSETQ. In DNA form, the CDR3 reads TGCGCCAGCAGCTTGGACGGGGGAACCTACAATGAGCAGTTCTTC. Residues: CASSLDGGTYNEQFF.

V and J are TRBV29-1 and TRBJ2-2; TRBD1 aligns across 8 bases. V trimming: 4 bases; J trimming: 6 bases; junction bases outside the gene matches: 4. This CDR3 has 13 amino acids. Germline CDR1 is SQVTM and CDR2 is ANQGSEA. DNA for the CDR3: TGCAGCGTTGTGCAGGGGGCATCCGGGGAGCTGTTTTTT. Protein product: CSVVQGASGELFF.

This clone was counted a few times. CDR3 in amino acids: CASSVQGALTSDGYTF. The CDR3 region has the DNA TGTGCCAGCAGCGTACAGGGGGCGTTGACCTCCGATGGCTACACCTTC. This chain connects TRBV9 to TRBJ1-2; 8 nucleotides agree with TRBD1. Unmatched junction bases numbered 11, after V lost 1 base and J lost 6 bases. This CDR3 region has 16 residues. Germline loops: CDR1 SGDLS, CDR2 YYNGEE.

The rearrangement joins TRBV2 to TRBJ2-7; 9 nucleotides agree with TRBD1. This CDR3 region has 14 residues. J gave up 4 bases and V 2 bases, and 3 bases lay outside the gene matches. Germline-derived CDR1 and CDR2 are SNHLY and FYNNEI. The CDR3: CASSERDRAYEQYF. The CDR3, as DNA: TGTGCCAGCAGTGAACGGGACAGGGCATACGAGCAGTACTTC. The whole variable domain, filled in from reference TRBV2 and TRBJ2-7, reads EPEVTQTPSHQVTQMGQEVILRCVPISNHLYFYWYRQILGQKVEFLVSFYNNEISEKSEIFDDQFSVERPDGSNFTLKIRSTKLEDSAMYFCASSERDRAYEQYFGPGTRLTVT.

The J gene is TRBJ1-4, the V gene TRBV19; 11 bases align to TRBD1. Trimming at V came to 9 bases and at J to 7 bases, leaving 4 bases not matched to a gene. The germline V gene has CDR1 LNHDA and CDR2 SQIVND (reference sequence). This CDR3 spans 13 amino acids. CDR3 amino acids: CARTGTGGEKLFF. The CDR3 bases are TGTGCCAGGACCGGGACAGGGGGTGAAAAACTGTTTTTT. The variable domain in full, completed from reference TRBV19 and TRBJ1-4, reads DGGITQSPKYLFRKEGQNVTLSCEQNLNHDAMYWYRQDPGQGLRLIYYSQIVNDFQKGDIAEGYSVSREKKESFPLTVTSAQKNPTAFYLCARTGTGGEKLFFGSGTQLSVL.

The chain combines TRBV21-1 with TRBJ1-5; no DNA check was done on the table's D call, TRBD1. TRBV21-1 is a listed pseudogene. The CDR3 totals 15 residues. CDR3 bases: TGTGCCAGCAGCGGGACAGGCTATAGCAATCAGCCCCAGCATTTT. It yields the protein CASSGTGYSNQPQHF.

This chain uses TRBV5-8 with TRBJ2-5, with TRBD1 as a possible D gene (8 bases). The ends were cut back, 4 bases at V and 2 bases at J, with 18 bases in the middle. Germline CDR1 SGHTS, CDR2 YDEGEE. This CDR3 spans 16 amino acids. CDR3 nucleotides: TGTGCCAGCAGCCTGGGGGGGACAGGTCATCAAGAGACCCAGTACTTC. It translates to CASSLGGTGHQETQYF. Full variable domain (outside the CDR3, taken from reference TRBV5-8 and TRBJ2-5): EAGVTQSPTHLIKTRGQQATLRCSPISGHTSVYWYQQALGLGLQFLLWYDEGEERNRGNFPPRFSGRQFPNYSSELNVNALELEDSALYLCASSLGGTGHQETQYFGPGTRLLVL.

The CDR3, as DNA: TGTGCCACCAGCACCCGGACAGGGGGCCGTGTTAATGAAAAACTGTTTTTT. This sequence encodes CATSTRTGGRVNEKLFF. V gene TRBV15 combines with J gene TRBJ1-4; 11 bases map to TRBD1. Germline lookup yields CDR1 LNHNV and CDR2 YYDKDF (reference sequence). With V trimmed by 4 bases and J by 4 bases, 8 bases remained unmatched. The CDR3 runs to 17 residues. Variable domain in full (rest from reference TRBV15 and TRBJ1-4): DAMVIQNPRYQVTQFGKPVTLSCSQTLNHNVMYWYQQKSSQAPKLLFHYYDKDFNNEADTPDNFQSRRPNTSFCFLDIRSPGLGDTAMYLCATSTRTGGRVNEKLFFGSGTQLSVL.

This chain joins TRBV7-9 and TRBJ2-1, with a weak D call TRBD1 (5 bases). Trimming removed 1 base from V and 1 base from J, with 11 bases in between. Germline CDR1 reads SEHNR; CDR2 reads FQNEAQ (reference sequence). The CDR3 contains 16 residues. The CDR3 here is CASSLVRGGSYNEQFF. In DNA, the CDR3 is TGTGCCAGCAGCTTAGTAAGGGGTGGGTCCTACAATGAGCAGTTCTTC.

J is TRBJ1-6 and V is TRBV5-1, with 7 bases aligning to TRBD1. V lost 3 bases and J lost 5; bases outside the gene matches: 2. There are 14 residues in the CDR3. Germline V gives CDR1 SGHRS, CDR2 YFSETQ. In nucleotides, the CDR3 is TGCGCCAGCAGCTCACAGGGGAATAATTCACCCCTCCACTTT. This translates into CASSSQGNNSPLHF.

The gene calls are TRBV4-1 and TRBJ2-5; 14 positions match TRBD2. Trimming removed 1 base from V and 5 bases from J; junction bases left unmatched: 6. The CDR3 sequence is 17 residues long. Germline assignment: CDR1 MGHRA and CDR2 YSYEKL. Here the CDR3 DNA reads TGCGCCAGCAGCCAAGGCCAGGGACTAGCGGGGGAGGAGACCCAGTACTTC. Translated, it gives CASSQGQGLAGEETQYF.

The chain is built from TRBV5-1 and TRBJ2-1; maybe TRBD1 (6 bases). Germline assignment: CDR1 SGHRS and CDR2 YFSETQ. CDR3 length: 16 amino acids. V shed 0 bases and J shed 7 bases, with 17 bases lying between them. In nucleotides, the CDR3 is TGCGCCAGCAGCTTGGTTGCAGGGGCAATCGGAAATGAGCAGTTCTTC. It codes for CASSLVAGAIGNEQFF.

V is TRBV28 and J is TRBJ1-6; tentative D call: TRBD1 (6 bases). Germline V CDR1 and CDR2: MDHEN, SYDVKM. V was trimmed by 5 bases and J by 0 bases, leaving 11 bases between them. This CDR3 contains 16 residues. CDR3 coding DNA: TGTGCCAGCAGTCCGCAGGGGATCTCCTATAATTCACCCCTCCACTTT. Translated: CASSPQGISYNSPLHF.

The chain is built from TRBV5-1 and TRBJ2-1; 10 positions match TRBD1. CDR3 length: 16 amino acids. The germline V gene encodes CDR1 SGHRS and CDR2 YFSETQ. V lost 5 bases, J lost 6 bases, and 11 bases stayed unmatched. CDR3 in DNA: TGCGCCAGCAGTCCCGTCGGGGGGACAGGGGCCAATGAGCAGTTCTTC. It is translated as CASSPVGGTGANEQFF.

The chain links TRBV28 to TRBJ1-2; D may be TRBD1 (6 bases). Trimming stripped 6 bases from V and 6 bases from J, with 14 bases between. This CDR3 region has 13 residues. CDR1 is MDHEN, CDR2 SYDVKM, per germline. Here the CDR3 reads CASRTQGRDGYTF. The CDR3 coding sequence is TGTGCCAGCAGAACACAGGGTAGGGATGGCTACACCTTC.

This clone appeared a single time. J is TRBJ2-1 and V is TRBV5-1, with 14 nucleotides matching TRBD2. Germline trimming cut 4 bases from V and 6 bases from J; bases unmatched to any gene: 6. Germline V gene sequence: CDR1 SGHRS, CDR2 YFSETQ. The CDR3 is 16 amino acids. The CDR3 DNA follows: TGCGCCAGCAGCCAACTGACTAGCGGGGGGGCCAATGAGCAGTTCTTC. Translating it yields CASSQLTSGGANEQFF.

This sequence joins TRBV11-2 and TRBJ2-7; 7 nucleotides align to TRBD1. V lost 3 bases to trimming and J lost 0 bases; unmatched junction nucleotides: 8. Germline V gene sequence: CDR1 SGHAT, CDR2 FQNNGV. The CDR3 totals 16 residues. The CDR3 bases are TGTGCCAGCAGCTTCCAGTCGGGGACAGACTCCTACGAGCAGTACTTC. It translates to CASSFQSGTDSYEQYF.

V and J are TRBV30 and TRBJ1-2, with TRBD1 identical over 7 bases. The CDR3 contains 12 residues. Unmatched junction bases numbered 0, after V lost 1 base and J lost 4 bases. Germline CDR1 is GTSNPN and CDR2 is SVGIG (reference sequence). CDR3 sequence (DNA): TGTGCCTGGAGTGGGGACAGCTATGGCTACACCTTC. This encodes CAWSGDSYGYTF.

The V and J genes are TRBV11-2 and TRBJ2-7; possibly TRBD1 for D (5 bases). Trimming took off 1 base at V and 3 bases at J, with 10 bases between the two ends. The CDR3 has 14 residues. The V gene's germline CDR1 is SGHAT and CDR2 FQNNGV. CDR3 sequence (DNA): TGTGCCAGCAGCTTAGGTCGACAGAACTACGAGCAGTACTTC. This sequence encodes CASSLGRQNYEQYF. Combining the CDR3 with reference TRBV11-2 and TRBJ2-7 gives the whole variable domain EAGVAQSPRYKIIEKRQSVAFWCNPISGHATLYWYQQILGQGPKLLIQFQNNGVVDDSQLPKDRFSAERLKGVDSTLKIQPAKLEDSAVYLCASSLGRQNYEQYFGPGTRLTVT.